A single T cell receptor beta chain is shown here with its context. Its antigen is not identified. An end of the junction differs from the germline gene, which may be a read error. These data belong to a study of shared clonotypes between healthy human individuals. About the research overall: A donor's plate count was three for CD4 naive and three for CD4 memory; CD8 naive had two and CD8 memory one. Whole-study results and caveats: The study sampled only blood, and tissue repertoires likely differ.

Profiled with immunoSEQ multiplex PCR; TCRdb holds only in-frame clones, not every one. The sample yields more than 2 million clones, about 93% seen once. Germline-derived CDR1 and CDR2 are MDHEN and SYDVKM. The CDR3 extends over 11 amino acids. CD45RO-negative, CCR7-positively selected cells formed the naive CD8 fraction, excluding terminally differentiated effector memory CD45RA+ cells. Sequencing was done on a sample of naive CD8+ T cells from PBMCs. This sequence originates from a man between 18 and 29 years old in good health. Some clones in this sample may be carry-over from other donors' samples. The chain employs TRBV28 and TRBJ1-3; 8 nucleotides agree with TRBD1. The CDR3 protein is CASRGLDRVFF. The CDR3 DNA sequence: TGTGCCAGCAGAGGACTGGACAGGGTTTTTTTT. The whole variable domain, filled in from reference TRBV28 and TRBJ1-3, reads DVKVTQSSRYLVKRTGEKVFLECVQDMDHENMFWYRQDPGLGLRLIYFSYDVKMKEKGDIPEGYSVSREKKERFSLILESASTNQTSMYLCASRGLDRVFFGEGSWLTVV.